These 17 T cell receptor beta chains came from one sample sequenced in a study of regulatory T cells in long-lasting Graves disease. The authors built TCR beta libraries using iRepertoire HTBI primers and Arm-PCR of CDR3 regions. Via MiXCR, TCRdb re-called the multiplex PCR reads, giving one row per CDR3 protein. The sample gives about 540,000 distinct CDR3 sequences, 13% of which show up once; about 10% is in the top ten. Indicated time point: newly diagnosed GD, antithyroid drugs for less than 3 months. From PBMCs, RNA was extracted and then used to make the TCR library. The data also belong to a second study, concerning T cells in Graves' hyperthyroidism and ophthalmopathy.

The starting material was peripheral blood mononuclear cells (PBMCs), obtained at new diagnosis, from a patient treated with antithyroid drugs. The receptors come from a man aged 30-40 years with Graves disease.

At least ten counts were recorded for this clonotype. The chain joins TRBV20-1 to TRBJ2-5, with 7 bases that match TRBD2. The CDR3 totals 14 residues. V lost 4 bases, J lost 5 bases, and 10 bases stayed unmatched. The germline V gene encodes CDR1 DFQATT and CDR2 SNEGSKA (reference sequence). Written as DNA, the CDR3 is TGCAGTGCTAAGGAGGGAGGGCTAGGGGAGACCCAGTACTTC. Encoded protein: CSAKEGGLGETQYF.

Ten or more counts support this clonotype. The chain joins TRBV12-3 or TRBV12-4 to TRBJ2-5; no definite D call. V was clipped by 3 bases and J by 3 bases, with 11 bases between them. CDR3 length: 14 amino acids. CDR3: CASSFDGSEETQYF. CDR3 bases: TGTGCCAGCAGTTTTGACGGGTCTGAAGAGACCCAGTACTTC.

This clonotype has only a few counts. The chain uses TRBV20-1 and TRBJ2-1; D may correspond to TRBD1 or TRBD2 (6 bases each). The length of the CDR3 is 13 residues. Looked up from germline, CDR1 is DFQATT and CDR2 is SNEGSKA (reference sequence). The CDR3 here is CSGEEPGGDEQFF. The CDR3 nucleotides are TGCAGCGGGGAGGAGCCTGGGGGCGATGAGCAGTTCTTC.

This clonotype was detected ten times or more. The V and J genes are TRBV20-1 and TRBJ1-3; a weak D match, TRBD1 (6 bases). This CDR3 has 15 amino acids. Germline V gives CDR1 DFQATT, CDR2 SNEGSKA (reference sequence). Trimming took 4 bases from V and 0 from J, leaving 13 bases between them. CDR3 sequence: CSAIGGPSSGNTIYF. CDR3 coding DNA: TGCAGTGCTATTGGGGGGCCGAGCTCTGGAAACACCATATATTTT.

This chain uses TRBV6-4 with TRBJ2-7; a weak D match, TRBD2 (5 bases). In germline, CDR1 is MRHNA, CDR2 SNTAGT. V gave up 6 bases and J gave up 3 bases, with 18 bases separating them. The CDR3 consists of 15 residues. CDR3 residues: CASSPPGGLDYEQYF. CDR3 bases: TGTGCCAGCAGCCCCCCGGGCGGGCTTGACTACGAGCAGTACTTC.

The CDR3 loop is CASSNPDRLTEAFF. As DNA, the CDR3 is TGTGCCAGCAGCAACCCGGACAGGCTCACTGAAGCTTTCTTT. The chain is built from TRBV7-2 and TRBJ1-1, with 7 bases lining up with TRBD1. Germline trimming cut 5 bases from V and 4 bases from J; bases unmatched to any gene: 7. Germline CDR1 is SGHTA and CDR2 is FQGNSA. The CDR3 consists of 14 residues.

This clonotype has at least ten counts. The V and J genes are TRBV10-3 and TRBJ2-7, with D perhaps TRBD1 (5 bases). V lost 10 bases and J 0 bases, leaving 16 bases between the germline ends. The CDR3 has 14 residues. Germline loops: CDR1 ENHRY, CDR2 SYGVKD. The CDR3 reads CATLGASSSYEQYF. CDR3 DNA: TGTGCCACCCTTGGGGCTTCGAGCTCCTACGAGCAGTACTTC.

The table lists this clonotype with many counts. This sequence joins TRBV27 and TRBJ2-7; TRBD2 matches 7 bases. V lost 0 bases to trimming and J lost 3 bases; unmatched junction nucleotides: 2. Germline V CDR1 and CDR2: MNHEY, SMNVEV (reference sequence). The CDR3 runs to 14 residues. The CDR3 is CASSLSGGVYEQYF. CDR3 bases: TGTGCCAGCAGTTTATCGGGAGGGGTCTACGAGCAGTACTTC.

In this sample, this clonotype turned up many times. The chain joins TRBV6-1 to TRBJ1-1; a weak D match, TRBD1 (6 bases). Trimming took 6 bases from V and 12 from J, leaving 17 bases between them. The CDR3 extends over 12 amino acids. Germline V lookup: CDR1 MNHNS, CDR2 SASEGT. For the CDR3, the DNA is TGTGCCAGCAGATCTAAGGGGGTCGGAACTTTCTTT. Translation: CASRSKGVGTFF.

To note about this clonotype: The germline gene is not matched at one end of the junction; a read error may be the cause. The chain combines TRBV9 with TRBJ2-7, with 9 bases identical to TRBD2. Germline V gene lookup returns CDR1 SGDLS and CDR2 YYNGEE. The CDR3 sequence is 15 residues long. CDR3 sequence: CASGVGLATSYEQYF. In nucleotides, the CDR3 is TGTGCCAGCGGCGTAGGACTAGCGACCTCCTACGAGCAGTACTTC.

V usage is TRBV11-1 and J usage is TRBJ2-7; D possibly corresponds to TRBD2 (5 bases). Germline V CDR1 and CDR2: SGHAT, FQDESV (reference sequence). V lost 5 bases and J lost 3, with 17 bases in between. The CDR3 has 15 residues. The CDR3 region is CASSPKDGIDYEQYF. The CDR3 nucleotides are TGTGCCAGCAGCCCGAAGGACGGGATCGACTACGAGCAGTACTTC.

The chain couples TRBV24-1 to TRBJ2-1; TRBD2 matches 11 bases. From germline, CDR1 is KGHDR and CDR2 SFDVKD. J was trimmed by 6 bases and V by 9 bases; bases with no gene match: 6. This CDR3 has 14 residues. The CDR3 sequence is CATGLAGLTNEQFF. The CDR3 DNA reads TGTGCCACCGGACTAGCGGGCTTAACCAATGAGCAGTTCTTC.

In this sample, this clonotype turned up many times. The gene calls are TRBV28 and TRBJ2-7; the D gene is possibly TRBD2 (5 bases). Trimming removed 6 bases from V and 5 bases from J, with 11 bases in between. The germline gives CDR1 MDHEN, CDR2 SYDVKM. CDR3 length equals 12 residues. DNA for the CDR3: TGTGCCAGCAGATCGTCCGGGGACGAGCAGTACTTC. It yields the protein CASRSSGDEQYF.

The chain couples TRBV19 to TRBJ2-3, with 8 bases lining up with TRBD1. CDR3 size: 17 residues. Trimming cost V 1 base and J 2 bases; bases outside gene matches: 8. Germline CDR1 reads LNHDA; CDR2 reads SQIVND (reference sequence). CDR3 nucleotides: TGTGCCAGTAGTATAGGCGGTCAGGGGGCGCCCACAGATACGCAGTATTTT. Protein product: CASSIGGQGAPTDTQYF.

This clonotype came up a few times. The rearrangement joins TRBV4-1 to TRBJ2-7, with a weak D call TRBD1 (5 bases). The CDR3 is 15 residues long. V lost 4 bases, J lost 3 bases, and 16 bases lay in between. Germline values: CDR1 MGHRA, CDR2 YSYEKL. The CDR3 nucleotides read TGCGCCAGCAGCCGCTCCGATGGGGCTAGCTACGAGCAGTACTTC. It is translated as CASSRSDGASYEQYF.

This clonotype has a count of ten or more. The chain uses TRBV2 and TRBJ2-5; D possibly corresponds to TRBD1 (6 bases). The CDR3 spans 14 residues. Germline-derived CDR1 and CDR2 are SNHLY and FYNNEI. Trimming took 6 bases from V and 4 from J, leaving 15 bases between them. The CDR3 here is CASRTQGGGETQYF. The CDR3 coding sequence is TGTGCCAGCAGAACACAGGGTGGCGGAGAGACCCAGTACTTC.

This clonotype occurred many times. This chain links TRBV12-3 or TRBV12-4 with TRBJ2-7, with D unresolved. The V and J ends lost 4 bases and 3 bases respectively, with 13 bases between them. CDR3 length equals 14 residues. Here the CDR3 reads CASSSALFDYEQYF. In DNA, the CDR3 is TGTGCCAGCAGTTCAGCCCTCTTCGACTACGAGCAGTACTTC.